This T cell receptor beta chain was profiled in a study of cytotoxic CD8 clonotypes in ibrutinib-treated CLL. As regards this clone: This CDR3 is also generated by other DNA sequences in the sample.

The CDR3 extends over 14 amino acids. J lost 5 bases, V lost 5 bases, and 6 bases had no gene match. CDR1 is MNHEY, CDR2 SMNVEV, per germline (reference sequence). Sequencing was designed to attain a depth spanning 1 in 200,000 to 1 in 1 million T cells. Sequencing was performed with immunoSEQ multiplex PCR; in TCRdb, only in-frame clones are kept and a portion is missing. The profile shows 150,000 to 200,000 clones, about 88% of them singletons. The source is a human donor with chronic lymphocytic leukemia. The sample in question was PBMCs, obtained at disease progression, from a patient treated with ibrutinib. The genes are TRBV27 and TRBJ1-2; 9 positions agree with TRBD1. The CDR3: CASSLGQGGYGYTF. The CDR3 nucleotides are TGTGCCAGCAGTCTGGGACAGGGCGGGTATGGCTACACCTTC.